This entry lists 17 T cell receptor beta chains sequenced from one sample in a study of CXCR3-negative and CXCR3-positive naive CD8 T cells. Study-level results: Comparison of naive cells showed more hydrophobic TRB CDR3s in CXCR3-positive than in CXCR3-negative naive cells.

5' RACE that incorporated UMI labels was used to prepare the TRB cDNA libraries. TCRdb reanalyzed the 5' RACE reads and collapses them to one entry per CDR3 protein, without DNA. Across 150,000 to 180,000 distinct CDR3 sequences, the top ten clones capture around 0.5% of the sample. The antigens for these receptors are not known. Specimen: naive CXCR3+ CD8+ T cells from blood. Subset here: CD45RO-CCR7+CD27+CD95- naive CD8+ T cells expressing CXCR3 (TNR3+). The receptors originated from a human donor in good health. Some clones in this sample may be carry-over from other donors' samples.

V gene TRBV15 combines with J gene TRBJ1-1; TCRdb's assignment of TRBD1 cannot be checked, as there is no DNA. CDR1 is LNHNV and CDR2 is YYDKDF in the germline V gene (reference sequence). The CDR3 runs 15 residues. The CDR3 sequence is CATNDRGSGNTEAFF.

The chain combines TRBV12-3 or TRBV12-4 with TRBJ1-1. The CDR3 spans 11 residues. The CDR3 here is CASGLVWEAFF.

The chain couples TRBV12-3 or TRBV12-4 to TRBJ2-1; TCRdb indicates TRBD1, and absent DNA this call remains unverified. CDR3 length: 12 residues. The CDR3 sequence: CATRQGAYEQFF.

The J gene is TRBJ2-3, the V gene TRBV7-2; no DNA is available, so the TRBD1 call from TCRdb remains unchecked. Germline V gene sequence: CDR1 SGHTA, CDR2 FQGNSA. The CDR3 runs to 19 residues. The CDR3 loop reads CASSPADRSVFYRTDTQYF.

The J gene is TRBJ1-6, the V gene TRBV7-9; TCRdb's D call, TRBD1, is unchecked because there is no DNA. CDR3 length: 15 amino acids. CDR1 SEHNR and CDR2 FQNEAQ come from the germline V gene (reference sequence). CDR3 residues: CASSGTGPGFSPLHF.

The chain uses TRBV29-1 and TRBJ1-2; TCRdb's D call, TRBD1, is unchecked because there is no DNA. This CDR3 comprises 14 residues. CDR1 is SQVTM and CDR2 is ANQGSEA in the germline V gene. CDR3 loop: CSVLGVTGLYGYTF.

V is TRBV7-3 and J is TRBJ1-1; TCRdb proposes TRBD1, but this gene call is untestable without DNA. The CDR3 spans 13 residues. CDR1 and CDR2 from the germline V gene are SGHTA and FQGTGA. CDR3 in amino acids: CASSLSTGVEAFF.

The chain has TRBV7-9 and TRBJ2-7; TCRdb's D call of TRBD1 is untestable without DNA. Germline CDR1 is SEHNR and CDR2 is FQNEAQ (reference sequence). This CDR3 is built from 15 residues. The CDR3 sequence: CASSSDRGTAYEQYF.

This chain links TRBV11-2 with TRBJ2-7; the TRBD1 assignment by TCRdb is unverifiable without DNA. Germline CDR1 is SGHAT and CDR2 is FQNNGV. The CDR3 contains 14 residues. CDR3 region: CASGTGTVTYEQYF.

This chain links TRBV7-8 with TRBJ2-7; there is no DNA to check the TCRdb D call of TRBD2. In germline, CDR1 is SGHVS, CDR2 FQNEAQ. CDR3 size: 16 residues. Here the CDR3 reads CASSLTGTSDAYEQYF.

The V call is TRBV15, the J call TRBJ2-7; TCRdb's D call, TRBD1, is unchecked because there is no DNA. The CDR3 spans 14 residues. Germline assignment: CDR1 LNHNV and CDR2 YYDKDF (reference sequence). CDR3 loop: CATSGRDRSYEQYF.

CDR3 protein: CASRRDVTDTQYF. The chain uses TRBV5-1 and TRBJ2-3; TCRdb's D gene call, TRBD2, goes unchecked for lack of DNA. CDR1 is SGHRS and CDR2 is YFSETQ in the germline V gene. This CDR3 is built from 13 residues.

The genes are TRBV2 and TRBJ1-6; lacking DNA, the TRBD1 call made by TCRdb goes unchecked. This CDR3 region has 16 residues. Germline-derived CDR1 and CDR2 are SNHLY and FYNNEI. The CDR3 region is CASSEAVGTANSPLHF.

J is TRBJ2-2 and V is TRBV19. The CDR3 sequence is 13 residues long. Looked up from germline, CDR1 is LNHDA and CDR2 is SQIVND (reference sequence). CDR3 amino acids: CASSITHGMELFF.

The chain employs TRBV28 and TRBJ2-3; TCRdb selects TRBD1, and the lack of DNA leaves this call unchecked. CDR3 length: 13 amino acids. The germline gives CDR1 MDHEN, CDR2 SYDVKM. Here the CDR3 reads CASSPFLLDTQYF.

The rearrangement links TRBV20-1 to TRBJ2-5; TCRdb's D call, TRBD2, is unchecked because there is no DNA. CDR3 length: 17 residues. Germline CDR1 and CDR2: DFQATT and SNEGSKA (reference sequence). The CDR3 here is CSAPVGLAGENTKTQYF.

CDR3 amino acids: CASSVSVGGTANLYTF. The V and J genes are TRBV9 and TRBJ1-2. The germline gives CDR1 SGDLS, CDR2 YYNGEE. The CDR3 runs 16 residues.